This T cell receptor (beta chain) was found in a study of T cells in localized non-small cell lung cancer. Study-level results: Density of T cells in blood, when higher, went with longer overall survival. Uninvolved adjacent lung had the highest recorded T cell clonality, with tumor below it. Heterogeneity cannot be ruled out, as sequencing used one tumor region only. Within adjacent lung there appeared a median around 60 of the top 100 tumor clones.

Sequencing was performed with immunoSEQ multiplex PCR; in TCRdb, only in-frame clones are kept and a portion is missing. The sample holds about 59,000 clones; 80% to 90% are singletons and the top ten take under 25%. As concerns this clone: Its antigen is not identified.

Trimming took 3 bases from V and 3 from J, leaving 13 bases between them. The germline V gene encodes CDR1 SGHNT and CDR2 YYREEE (reference sequence). This CDR3 spans 15 amino acids. The TCR originated in a man between 35 and 75 years old with stage I squamous cell lung carcinoma. The chain is built from TRBV5-4 and TRBJ2-4, with D tentatively TRBD1 or TRBD2 (7 bases each). The sample was peripheral blood, taken before any cancer treatment. For the CDR3, the DNA is TGTGCCAGCAGCTCAGGGGGGGTTGGCAAAAACATTCAGTACTTC. Translation: CASSSGGVGKNIQYF.